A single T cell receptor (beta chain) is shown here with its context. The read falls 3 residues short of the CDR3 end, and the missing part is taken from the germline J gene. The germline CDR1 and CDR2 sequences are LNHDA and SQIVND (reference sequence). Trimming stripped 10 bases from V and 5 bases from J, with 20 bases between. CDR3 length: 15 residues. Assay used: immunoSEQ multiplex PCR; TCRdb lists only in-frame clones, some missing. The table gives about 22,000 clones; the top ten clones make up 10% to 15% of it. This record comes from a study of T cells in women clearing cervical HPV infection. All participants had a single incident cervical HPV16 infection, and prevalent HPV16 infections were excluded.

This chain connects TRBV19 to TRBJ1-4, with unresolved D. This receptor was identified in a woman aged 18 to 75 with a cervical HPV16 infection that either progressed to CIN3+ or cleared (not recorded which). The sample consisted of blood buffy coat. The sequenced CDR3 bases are TGTGCCACCAAAGACCAAGCGGGCACAAATGAAAAA. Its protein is CATKDQAGTNEK. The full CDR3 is CATKDQAGTNEKLFF.